The 19 T cell receptor beta chains given below trace back to one sample, sequenced in a study of blood T cell repertoires in COVID-19. Profiling relied on immunoSEQ multiplex PCR, and the TCRdb table lists in-frame clones only, not all of them. Of about 160,000 clones in the sample, 85% were seen once. The sequenced sample was peripheral blood. The receptors shown here come from a man aged 35 to 55 with acute or convalescent COVID-19.

This clone was seen only once. This chain joins TRBV4-3 and TRBJ2-2; TRBD2 is a possible D gene (5 bases). Germline V CDR1 and CDR2: LGHNA, YSLEER. V was clipped by 5 bases and J by 4 bases, with 14 bases between them. CDR3 length: 15 residues. The CDR3 nucleotides are TGCGCCAGCAGCTACTTCGACCGGGGCACCGGGGAGCTGTTTTTT. This sequence encodes CASSYFDRGTGELFF.

The gene calls are TRBV9 and TRBJ1-1; 8 nucleotides align to TRBD1. Germline values: CDR1 SGDLS, CDR2 YYNGEE. J gave up 5 bases and V 3 bases, and 6 bases lay outside the gene matches. The CDR3 is 14 residues long. The CDR3 sequence is CASSAGTGWTEAFF. CDR3 nucleotides: TGTGCCAGCAGCGCCGGGACAGGTTGGACTGAAGCTTTCTTT.

J is TRBJ2-7 and V is TRBV11-2; 8 bases fit TRBD2. CDR3 length: 15 residues. The V gene's germline CDR1 is SGHAT and CDR2 FQNNGV. V shed 5 bases and J 4 bases; nucleotides not matched to a gene: 10. CDR3 in amino acids: CASSPRGGAFYEQYF. Written as DNA, the CDR3 is TGTGCCAGCAGCCCCCGGGGGGGGGCGTTTTACGAGCAGTACTTC.

The V gene is TRBV12-5, the J gene TRBJ2-2; 9 positions agree with TRBD1. V dropped 6 bases and J dropped 1; count of bases not matched to a gene: 6. CDR3 length equals 16 residues. Germline assignment: CDR1 LGHNT and CDR2 FRNRAP. This CDR3 reads CASGQRTGVNTGELFF. The CDR3 coding sequence is TGTGCTAGTGGACAAAGGACAGGGGTGAACACCGGGGAGCTGTTTTTT.

The chain recombines TRBV28 with TRBJ1-2; no clear D. Trimming cost V 3 bases and J 4 bases, with 6 bases left between them. In germline, CDR1 is MDHEN, CDR2 SYDVKM. This CDR3 contains 12 residues. For the CDR3, the DNA is TGTGCCAGCAGTTTTCTAAGCTATGGCTACACCTTC. This encodes CASSFLSYGYTF.

The chain employs TRBV19 and TRBJ2-2; 7 nucleotides agree with TRBD1. Per germline, CDR1 LNHDA and CDR2 SQIVND (reference sequence). There are 15 residues in the CDR3. V was pared by 3 bases and J by 4 bases, with 5 bases of the junction left unmatched. CDR3 sequence: CASSMLGGFTGELFF. The CDR3 nucleotides read TGTGCCAGTAGTATGTTAGGGGGCTTCACCGGGGAGCTGTTTTTT.

V gene TRBV5-4 combines with J gene TRBJ2-7; 14 nucleotides match TRBD2. The V gene's germline CDR1 is SGHNT and CDR2 YYREEE (reference sequence). This CDR3 is built from 15 residues. The V segment lost 0 bases and the J segment 6 bases; nucleotides outside the gene matches: 2. Here the CDR3 reads CASSLAGTSGGEQYF. CDR3 bases: TGTGCCAGCAGCTTGGCTGGGACTAGCGGGGGCGAGCAGTACTTC.

V usage is TRBV14 and J usage is TRBJ1-5, with D possibly matching TRBD1 (5 bases). This CDR3 spans 13 amino acids. Germline V gene data show CDR1 as SGHDN and CDR2 as FVKESK. V was clipped by 1 base and J by 7 bases, with 8 bases between them. The CDR3 DNA sequence: TGTGCCAGCAGCCAAGGGAAGGGGCAGCCCCAGCATTTT. As protein: CASSQGKGQPQHF.

The chain joins TRBV5-6 to TRBJ1-2, with TRBD1 identical over 7 bases. The length of the CDR3 is 13 residues. Germline CDR1 reads SGHDT; CDR2 reads YYEEEE. Trimming cost V 2 bases and J 7 bases; bases outside gene matches: 5. The CDR3 coding sequence is TGTGCCAGCAGCTTAGAGGGGGCGCGTGGCTACACCTTC. It codes for CASSLEGARGYTF.

The genes are TRBV28 and TRBJ1-2; D is perhaps TRBD1 (6 bases). CDR3 size: 13 residues. Germline CDR1 and CDR2: MDHEN and SYDVKM. The V end was cut by 6 bases, the J end by 6 bases, with 14 bases between. DNA of the CDR3: TGTGCCAGCAGGGACAGACTGGAACATGGCTACACCTTC. It specifies CASRDRLEHGYTF.

The rearrangement joins TRBV7-9 to TRBJ1-2; D is undetermined. Trimming left V 5 bases short and J 13 bases short, with 14 bases between. Germline CDR1 SEHNR, CDR2 FQNEAQ (reference sequence). The CDR3 is made up of 11 amino acids. This chain's CDR3 is CASSRGVIGTF. The CDR3 DNA sequence: TGTGCCAGCAGCCGCGGGGTTATAGGCACCTTC.

The V call is TRBV7-2, the J call TRBJ2-3; 15 nucleotides align to TRBD2. V lost 1 base to trimming and J lost 6 bases; unmatched junction nucleotides: 5. Germline assignment: CDR1 SGHTA and CDR2 FQGNSA. The CDR3 length is 17 residues. This CDR3 is CASSLGTSGGAFDTQYF. CDR3 nucleotides: TGTGCCAGCAGCTTAGGGACTAGCGGGGGGGCCTTCGATACGCAGTATTTT.

The chain is built from TRBV19 and TRBJ2-2; D is possibly TRBD1 (6 bases). Germline V gene data show CDR1 as LNHDA and CDR2 as SQIVND (reference sequence). This CDR3 has 15 amino acids. Trimming stripped 7 bases from V and 2 bases from J, with 14 bases between. The CDR3 coding sequence is TGTGCCAGTACCACCGGGACACTCAACACCGGGGAGCTGTTTTTT. Translated: CASTTGTLNTGELFF.

The chain joins TRBV7-2 to TRBJ1-5; no definite D call. Looked up from germline, CDR1 is SGHTA and CDR2 is FQGNSA. Trimming removed 1 base at V and 3 bases at J, with 7 bases between. This CDR3 comprises 14 residues. The CDR3, as DNA: TGTGCCAGCAGCTTAGGTCAGAACAATCAGCCCCAGCATTTT. Protein: CASSLGQNNQPQHF.

This chain connects TRBV6-5 to TRBJ1-2, with TRBD1 matching over 10 bases. This CDR3 has 14 amino acids. CDR1 is MNHEY, CDR2 SVGAGI, per germline. V shed 5 bases, J shed 4 bases, and the junction held 4 bases outside the gene matches. Here the CDR3 DNA reads TGTGCCAGCAGTAAGACAGGGGGCGGCTATGGCTACACCTTC. It specifies CASSKTGGGYGYTF.

The chain links TRBV10-3 to TRBJ1-1, with D hard to call. The CDR3 is 12 amino acids. Germline-derived CDR1 and CDR2 are ENHRY and SYGVKD. Deletions cut 2 bases from V and 8 bases from J, with 9 bases between. Here the CDR3 reads CAISEAPGEAFF. The CDR3, as DNA: TGTGCCATCAGTGAGGCGCCCGGGGAAGCTTTCTTT.

The sample holds one count of this clone. The CDR3 bases are TGTGCCAGCAGCCTTGGGGGGGTTGAAGCTTTCTTT. Its translation is CASSLGGVEAFF. The J gene is TRBJ1-1, the V gene TRBV7-6, with D perhaps matching TRBD1 (5 bases). CDR1 and CDR2 from the germline V gene are SGHVS and FNYEAQ. V was pared by 5 bases and J by 7 bases, with 11 bases between. There are 12 residues in the CDR3.

The V gene is TRBV12-3 or TRBV12-4, the J gene TRBJ2-5; TRBD1 matches 7 bases. CDR3 length equals 13 residues. Trimming cost V 3 bases and J 5 bases; bases outside gene matches: 3. The CDR3 region is CASSFGTAETQYF. CDR3 nucleotides: TGTGCCAGCAGTTTCGGGACAGCTGAGACCCAGTACTTC.

This clone has a single count. The V call is TRBV3-1 (or the pseudogene TRBV3-2), the J call TRBJ1-5; 8 positions match TRBD1. Looked up from germline, CDR1 is LGHDT and CDR2 is YNNKEL (reference sequence). J was trimmed by 0 bases and V by 5 bases; bases with no gene match: 24. This CDR3 comprises 22 residues. The CDR3 nucleotides read TGTGCCAGCAGCTCTCCGGGACAGGTCGCCCGTCCTCTAACTGATAGCAATCAGCCCCAGCATTTT. It specifies CASSSPGQVARPLTDSNQPQHF.